The rows below give T cell receptor beta chains drawn from one sample of a study of blood T cell repertoires in COVID-19. Profiled with immunoSEQ multiplex PCR; TCRdb holds only in-frame clones, not every one. The sample contains some 400,000 clones, almost 90% of which appear only once. Sequences were obtained from peripheral blood. These receptors were collected from a man aged 18-30 years with active or convalescent COVID-19. CDR3s include the opening cysteine and the closing phenylalanine or tryptophan. A D gene is named only where the DNA matches it firmly. Some rows have no size entry. The others give once, few or many, or a class for an expanded clone.

j_gene: TRBJ1-3
abundance: .
v_gene: TRBV9
d_gene: .
CDR3nt: TGTGCCAGCAGCGGGAGCCCCGCTCAGTCTGGAAACACCATATATTTT
CDR3aa: CASSGSPAQSGNTIYF

j_gene: TRBJ1-3
abundance: once
v_gene: TRBV5-8
d_gene: TRBD1
CDR3nt: TGTGCCAGCAGCTCGCGACAGGGGGCGAGGGGAAACACCATATATTTT
CDR3aa: CASSSRQGARGNTIYF

j_gene: TRBJ2-5
abundance: once
v_gene: TRBV3-1/TRBV3-2
d_gene: .
CDR3nt: TGTGCCAGCAGCCAAGCAGGGAGCGGGGAGACCCAGTACTTC
CDR3aa: CASSQAGSGETQYF

j_gene: TRBJ2-1
abundance: .
v_gene: TRBV5-1
d_gene: .
CDR3nt: TGCGCCAGCAGCTTGGTTGAGTTTGCTTACAATGAGCAGTTCTTC
CDR3aa: CASSLVEFAYNEQFF

j_gene: TRBJ1-6
abundance: once
v_gene: TRBV4-1
d_gene: .
CDR3nt: TGCGCCAGCAGCCAAGATGGGGGGATATCACCCCTCCACTTT
CDR3aa: CASSQDGGISPLHF

j_gene: TRBJ1-4
abundance: .
v_gene: TRBV27
d_gene: TRBD1
CDR3nt: TGTGCCAGCAGTTTTTCAACAGGGGCAACTAATGAAAAACTGTTTTTT
CDR3aa: CASSFSTGATNEKLFF

j_gene: TRBJ2-2
abundance: .
v_gene: TRBV24-1
d_gene: .
CDR3nt: TGTGCCACCAGTGATCAGGGGCGGGTTGCCGGGGAGCTGTTTTTT
CDR3aa: CATSDQGRVAGELFF

j_gene: TRBJ2-2
abundance: .
v_gene: TRBV2
d_gene: TRBD1
CDR3nt: TGTGCCAGCAGATTACAGGGGACGGCCGGGGAGCTGTTTTTT
CDR3aa: CASRLQGTAGELFF

j_gene: TRBJ2-3
abundance: .
v_gene: TRBV7-8
d_gene: .
CDR3nt: TGTGCCAGCAGCTTAGTGAGTTTTGGCGGAGCACTTAGCACAGATACGCAGTATTTT
CDR3aa: CASSLVSFGGALSTDTQYF

j_gene: TRBJ2-2
abundance: .
v_gene: TRBV7-3
d_gene: .
CDR3nt: TGTGCCAGCAGAGCAAGGGGGAGCGGGGAGCTGTTTTTT
CDR3aa: CASRARGSGELFF

j_gene: TRBJ2-3
abundance: .
v_gene: TRBV4-3
d_gene: .
CDR3nt: TGCGCCAGCAGCCAAGAGTGGGGCGGTAACACAGATACGCAGTATTTT
CDR3aa: CASSQEWGGNTDTQYF

j_gene: TRBJ2-4
abundance: .
v_gene: TRBV6-6
d_gene: TRBD1
CDR3nt: TGTGCCAGCAGCCCTAGGACAGGGGGCAAAAACATTCAGTACTTC
CDR3aa: CASSPRTGGKNIQYF

j_gene: TRBJ2-7
abundance: .
v_gene: TRBV5-4
d_gene: .
CDR3nt: TGTGCCAGCAGCCTTACAGGGTCCTACGAGCAGTACTTC
CDR3aa: CASSLTGSYEQYF

j_gene: TRBJ2-1
abundance: .
v_gene: TRBV11-3
d_gene: TRBD1
CDR3nt: TGTGCCAGCGGCAGGGGGATGAATGAGCAGTTCTTC
CDR3aa: CASGRGMNEQFF

j_gene: TRBJ2-1
abundance: .
v_gene: TRBV9
d_gene: TRBD2
CDR3nt: TGTGCCAGCAGCAGCGAGGGACTACCTTGGAATGAGCAGTTCTTC
CDR3aa: CASSSEGLPWNEQFF

j_gene: TRBJ2-1
abundance: .
v_gene: TRBV4-2
d_gene: TRBD2
CDR3nt: TGTGCCAGCAGCCAGGGAACTAGCGGGAGTTACGATGAGCAGTTCTTC
CDR3aa: CASSQGTSGSYDEQFF

j_gene: TRBJ2-1
abundance: .
v_gene: TRBV5-1
d_gene: TRBD2
CDR3nt: TGCGCCAGCAGCTTGGATGCGGCGGGAGGGCCAGATGAGCAGTTCTTC
CDR3aa: CASSLDAAGGPDEQFF

j_gene: TRBJ1-5
abundance: .
v_gene: TRBV6-2/TRBV6-3
d_gene: .
CDR3nt: TGTGCCAGCAGTTCCCAGGGGTTCAATCAGCCCCAGCATTTT
CDR3aa: CASSSQGFNQPQHF

j_gene: TRBJ2-5
abundance: .
v_gene: TRBV19
d_gene: .
CDR3nt: TGTGCCAGTAGTATAGGGAAACAGGGTCCGGGAGAGACCCAGTACTTC
CDR3aa: CASSIGKQGPGETQYF

j_gene: TRBJ1-1
abundance: .
v_gene: TRBV6-2/TRBV6-3
d_gene: TRBD1
CDR3nt: TGTGCCAGCAGTTCACACAGGGACAGGGGACCTGAAGCTTTCTTT
CDR3aa: CASSSHRDRGPEAFF

j_gene: TRBJ1-1
abundance: .
v_gene: TRBV19
d_gene: .
CDR3nt: TGTGCCAGTAGTATATCGGGTACCACTGAAGCTTTCTTT
CDR3aa: CASSISGTTEAFF

j_gene: TRBJ1-1
abundance: .
v_gene: TRBV7-3
d_gene: TRBD1
CDR3nt: TGTGCCAGCAGCTTAACCAAGACAGGGAAACTGAACACTGAAGCTTTCTTT
CDR3aa: CASSLTKTGKLNTEAFF

j_gene: TRBJ1-6
abundance: .
v_gene: TRBV5-1
d_gene: TRBD1
CDR3nt: TGCGCCAGCAGCCCGGGGACAGATGGGAATTCACCCCTCCACTTT
CDR3aa: CASSPGTDGNSPLHF

j_gene: TRBJ2-3
abundance: .
v_gene: TRBV6-6
d_gene: TRBD1
CDR3nt: TGTGCCAGCAGTAACCGACAGGGAGATACGCAGTATTTT
CDR3aa: CASSNRQGDTQYF

j_gene: TRBJ1-6
abundance: .
v_gene: TRBV4-3
d_gene: .
CDR3nt: TGCGCCAGCAGCCATACCAGGGCGGGGTACGGCTCCTATAATTCACCCCTCCACTTT
CDR3aa: CASSHTRAGYGSYNSPLHF

j_gene: TRBJ2-3
abundance: .
v_gene: TRBV24-1
d_gene: TRBD2
CDR3nt: TGTGCCACCAGTACTAGCGGGGGGACAGATACGCAGTATTTT
CDR3aa: CATSTSGGTDTQYF

j_gene: TRBJ2-7
abundance: once
v_gene: TRBV11-1
d_gene: .
CDR3nt: TGTGCCAGCAGCTTATCGCGGGGGCTCTCCTACGAGCAGTACTTC
CDR3aa: CASSLSRGLSYEQYF

j_gene: TRBJ2-7
abundance: .
v_gene: TRBV12-3/TRBV12-4
d_gene: .
CDR3nt: TGTGCCAGCAGTTTATTCCCTGCCTACGAGCAGTACTTC
CDR3aa: CASSLFPAYEQYF

j_gene: TRBJ1-5
abundance: once
v_gene: TRBV2
d_gene: TRBD1
CDR3nt: TGTGCCAGCTCTCCGGGACAGGGCTGGCAGCCCCAGCATTTT
CDR3aa: CASSPGQGWQPQHF

j_gene: TRBJ2-2
abundance: .
v_gene: TRBV12-3/TRBV12-4
d_gene: .
CDR3nt: TGTGCCAGCACCACATTTTCCGGGGAGCTGTTTTTT
CDR3aa: CASTTFSGELFF

j_gene: TRBJ1-1
abundance: once
v_gene: TRBV29-1
d_gene: .
CDR3nt: TGCAGCGTTGAACGGCAGGGGCGACACACTGAAGCTTTCTTT
CDR3aa: CSVERQGRHTEAFF